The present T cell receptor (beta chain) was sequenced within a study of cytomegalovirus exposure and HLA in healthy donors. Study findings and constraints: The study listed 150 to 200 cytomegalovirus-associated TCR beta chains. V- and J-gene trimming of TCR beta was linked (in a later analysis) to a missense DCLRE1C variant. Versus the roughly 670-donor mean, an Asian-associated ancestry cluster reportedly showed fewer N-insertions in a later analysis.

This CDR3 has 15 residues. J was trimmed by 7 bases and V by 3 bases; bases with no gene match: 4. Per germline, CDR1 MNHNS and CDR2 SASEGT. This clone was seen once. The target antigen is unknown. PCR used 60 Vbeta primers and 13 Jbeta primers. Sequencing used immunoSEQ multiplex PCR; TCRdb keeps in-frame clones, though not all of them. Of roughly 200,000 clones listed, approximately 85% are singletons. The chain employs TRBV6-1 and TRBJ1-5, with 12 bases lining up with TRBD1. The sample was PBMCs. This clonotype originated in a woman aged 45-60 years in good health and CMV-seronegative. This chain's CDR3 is CASSDTGTGGQPQHF. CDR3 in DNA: TGTGCCAGCAGTGACACCGGGACAGGGGGCCAGCCCCAGCATTTT.